The 5 T cell receptor beta chains below come from one sample, sequenced in a study of T cell responses to AZD1222 COVID-19 vaccine. Profiling relied on immunoSEQ multiplex PCR, and the TCRdb table lists in-frame clones only, not all of them. The sample carries 110,000 to 150,000 clones, under 95% recorded once. Sequences were derived from peripheral blood, sampled on day 0 of AZD1222 vaccination. The source of these receptors is an adult in good health.

The genes are TRBV6-5 and TRBJ1-2; D is unclear. CDR1 is MNHEY and CDR2 is SVGAGI in the germline V gene. The CDR3 spans 11 residues. V was shortened by 5 bases and J by 8 bases, with 9 bases between the two germline ends. The CDR3: CASSPLEGYTF. Written as DNA, the CDR3 is TGTGCCAGCAGTCCTCTGGAAGGCTACACCTTC.

A note on this clone: The same CDR3 also results from other DNA sequences found in this sample. V is TRBV6-5 and J is TRBJ2-1; TRBD2 aligns across 10 bases. CDR3 length: 16 residues. J gave up 4 bases and V 0 bases, and 3 bases lay outside the gene matches. Germline V gives CDR1 MNHEY, CDR2 SVGAGI. CDR3 sequence (DNA): TGTGCCAGCAGTTACTCGCCTAGCGGGGGTTACAATGAGCAGTTCTTC. This encodes CASSYSPSGGYNEQFF.

The chain employs TRBV10-3 and TRBJ2-7; D is perhaps TRBD1 (6 bases). Germline V gene sequence: CDR1 ENHRY, CDR2 SYGVKD. The ends were cut back, 10 bases at V and 3 bases at J, with 13 bases in the middle. The CDR3 loop spans 12 amino acids. CDR3 sequence reads: CATLSDSYEQYF. In nucleotides, the CDR3 is TGTGCCACCCTTTCGGACAGCTACGAGCAGTACTTC.

This clone has a single count. The chain carries TRBV6-6 and TRBJ1-2; tentatively, D is TRBD1 (6 bases). There are 15 residues in the CDR3. The germline CDR1 and CDR2 sequences are MNHNY and SVGAGI (reference sequence). Trimming shortened V by 5 bases and J by 7 bases, and 20 bases separated the two germline ends. Here the CDR3 reads CASSDRREGLSGYTF. Here the CDR3 DNA reads TGTGCCAGCAGTGACAGGAGGGAGGGGTTATCTGGCTACACCTTC.

This chain uses TRBV28 with TRBJ2-5; TRBD1 aligns across 8 bases. The CDR3 runs to 14 residues. V gave up 7 bases and J gave up 4 bases; unmatched junction bases: 8. CDR1 MDHEN and CDR2 SYDVKM come from the germline V gene. The CDR3 loop is CASTLAGTGETQYF. CDR3 DNA: TGTGCCAGCACCCTCGCCGGGACAGGAGAGACCCAGTACTTC.